A single sample is the source of the 10 T cell receptor beta chains below, sequenced in a study of blood T cell repertoires in COVID-19 (dated by TCRdb to between 2020 and 2021). Library preparation used the immunoSEQ multiplex PCR assay. In its TCRdb copy, this immuneACCESS table keeps in-frame sequences only and misses some clones. Where compared with another copy, unresolved V genes explain less than half of these, and the others have no known cause. This sample lists 60,000 or so clones; about nine tenths were detected once. The ten largest clones represent about 15% of the sample. Sequencing was performed on peripheral blood. The receptors derive from a human donor with active COVID-19. The donor label of this sample is uncertain.

In its sample, this clone was seen once. The chain employs TRBV27 and TRBJ1-1; 9 bases agree with TRBD1. The V and J ends lost 5 bases and 5 bases, in that order; junction bases with no gene match: 9. CDR3 length: 15 amino acids. CDR1 is MNHEY and CDR2 is SMNVEV in the germline V gene (reference sequence). The CDR3, as DNA: TGTGCCAGCAGTCCCTGGGACAGGGAAGCTACTGAAGCTTTCTTT. Protein sequence: CASSPWDREATEAFF.

The V and J genes are TRBV5-1 and TRBJ2-7; possible D gene TRBD1, 5 bases. The CDR3 runs 14 residues. Germline-derived CDR1 and CDR2 are SGHRS and YFSETQ. Between the trimmed V and J ends, which lost 5 bases and 3 bases, there was a span of 15 bases. The CDR3 coding sequence is TGCGCCAGCAGTGAGGTTCCGGACATCTACGAGCAGTACTTC. This codes for CASSEVPDIYEQYF. Together with reference TRBV5-1 and TRBJ2-7, the CDR3 gives the full variable domain: KAGVTQTPRYLIKTRGQQVTLSCSPISGHRSVSWYQQTPGQGLQFLFEYFSETQRNKGNFPGRFSGRQFSNSRSEMNVSTLELGDSALYLCASSEVPDIYEQYFGPGTRLTVT.

The chain couples TRBV7-9 to TRBJ1-1; D not resolved. Trimming took 3 bases from V and 8 from J, leaving 16 bases between them. Germline assignment: CDR1 SEHNR and CDR2 FQNEAQ (reference sequence). The CDR3 loop spans 14 amino acids. CDR3 DNA sequence: TGTGCCAGCAGCTTCCTGAGATCCACCGTCGAAGCTTTCTTT. Translation gives CASSFLRSTVEAFF.

This chain uses TRBV7-9 with TRBJ2-5; the match to TRBD1 covers 7 bases. Germline assignment: CDR1 SEHNR and CDR2 FQNEAQ (reference sequence). The junction had 2 bases not matched to a gene; V was cut back by 2 bases and J by 2 bases. The CDR3 is 14 amino acids. CDR3 amino acids: CASSLTGQQETQYF. The CDR3 DNA reads as TGTGCCAGCAGCTTAACGGGACAGCAAGAGACCCAGTACTTC.

J is TRBJ1-1 and V is TRBV7-3; 11 nucleotides match TRBD1. This CDR3 is built from 15 residues. J was trimmed by 5 bases and V by 2 bases; bases with no gene match: 4. Germline lookup yields CDR1 SGHTA and CDR2 FQGTGA. CDR3 sequence (DNA): TGTGCCAGCAGCTTAGGGACAGGGGGGTCGACTGAAGCTTTCTTT. Translated, it gives CASSLGTGGSTEAFF.

The chain has TRBV29-1 and TRBJ2-2, with 7 bases fitting TRBD1. Germline V CDR1 and CDR2: SQVTM, ANQGSEA. V shed 4 bases and J 6 bases; nucleotides not matched to a gene: 5. The CDR3 runs to 13 residues. CDR3 amino acids: CSVAGQEAGELFF. CDR3 bases: TGCAGCGTTGCCGGACAGGAGGCCGGGGAGCTGTTTTTT.

The chain joins TRBV28 to TRBJ2-7; 7 bases line up with TRBD2. Germline V gives CDR1 MDHEN, CDR2 SYDVKM. V lost 2 bases to trimming and J lost 4 bases; unmatched junction nucleotides: 5. The CDR3 loop spans 14 amino acids. CDR3 bases: TGTGCCAGCAGTTTACCCGGGAGGACGTACGAGCAGTACTTC. Translation: CASSLPGRTYEQYF.

The chain is built from TRBV6-5 and TRBJ1-5; D unresolved. CDR3 length equals 12 residues. V dropped 6 bases and J dropped 2 bases, with 5 bases sitting between them. Germline CDR1 MNHEY, CDR2 SVGAGI. In DNA form, the CDR3 reads TGTGCCAGCAGCCAGGGCAATCAGCCCCAGCATTTT. It yields the protein CASSQGNQPQHF.

J is TRBJ2-5 and V is TRBV4-1; D might be TRBD1 (6 bases). Germline CDR1 and CDR2: MGHRA and YSYEKL. Trimming took off 3 bases at V and 1 base at J, with 12 bases between the two ends. The CDR3 runs 15 residues. CDR3 nucleotide sequence: TGCGCCAGCAGCCAGCGGACAGACTTCCAAGAGACCCAGTACTTC. It encodes CASSQRTDFQETQYF.

The chain links TRBV3-1 (or the pseudogene TRBV3-2) to TRBJ2-3; D is unclear. V shed 0 bases and J shed 3 bases, with 7 bases lying between them. The CDR3 runs 14 residues. CDR1 and CDR2 from the germline V gene are LGHDT and YNNKEL (reference sequence). As DNA, the CDR3 is TGTGCCAGCAGCCAAGAAGGAGCAACAGATACGCAGTATTTT. This encodes CASSQEGATDTQYF.